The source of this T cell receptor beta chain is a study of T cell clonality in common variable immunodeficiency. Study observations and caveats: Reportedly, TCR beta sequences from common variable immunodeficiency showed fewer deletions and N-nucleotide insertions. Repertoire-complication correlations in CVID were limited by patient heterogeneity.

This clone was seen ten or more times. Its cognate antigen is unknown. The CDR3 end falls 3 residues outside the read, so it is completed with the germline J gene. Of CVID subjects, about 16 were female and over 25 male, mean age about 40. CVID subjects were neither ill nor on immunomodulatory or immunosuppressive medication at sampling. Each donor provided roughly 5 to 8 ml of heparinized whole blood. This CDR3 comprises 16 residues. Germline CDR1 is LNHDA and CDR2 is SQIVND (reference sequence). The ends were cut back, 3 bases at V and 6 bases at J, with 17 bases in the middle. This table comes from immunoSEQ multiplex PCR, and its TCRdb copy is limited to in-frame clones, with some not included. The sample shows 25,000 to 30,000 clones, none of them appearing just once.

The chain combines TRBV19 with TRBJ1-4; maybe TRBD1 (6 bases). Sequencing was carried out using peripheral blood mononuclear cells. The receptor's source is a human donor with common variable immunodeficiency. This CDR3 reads CASSISGGDLHEKLFF. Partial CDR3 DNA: TGTGCCAGTAGTATTTCGGGGGGCGATCTGCATGAAAAA.